This TCR beta chain was captured in a study of control samples from healthy donors and cancer patients. The V and J ends lost 0 bases and 4 bases respectively, with 2 bases between them. CDR1 is SGHTS and CDR2 is YDEGEE in the germline V gene. This CDR3 contains 11 residues. TCRdb's table, derived via immunoSEQ multiplex PCR, lists solely in-frame clones and lacks some. The sample records fewer than 25,000 clones, about four fifths being singletons. Sequencing input: PBMCs. This sequence was found in a man older than 75 with head and neck cancer. The rearrangement uses TRBV5-8 and TRBJ2-7; no reliable D call. The CDR3 sequence: CASSLVYEQYF. CDR3 DNA: TGTGCCAGCAGCTTGGTTTACGAGCAGTACTTC.